The entry below describes one TCR beta chain. The antigen remains undetermined. The germline CDR1 and CDR2 sequences are LNHDA and SQIVND (reference sequence). The CDR3 loop spans 14 amino acids. Trimming stripped 5 bases from V and 7 bases from J, with 15 bases between. Repertoires were generated with immunoSEQ multiplex PCR, while TCRdb's copy carries only in-frame clones and drops some. Of 42,000 or so clones in the sample, around four fifths were seen once. The data derive from a study of lymphopenia after photon versus proton radiotherapy. Notes on the study in general: Post-nadir diversity loss with photons came from oligoclonal expansion, particularly CD8+ Temra cells. Better survival with proton therapy was suggested as possible, not demonstrated. In patients who died, overall survival fell as post-nadir TCR diversity dropped more.

The rearrangement uses TRBV19 and TRBJ1-5; D might be TRBD1 (5 bases). The receptor was derived from an older woman with pancreatic cancer. This specimen was peripheral blood, taken from a patient treated with proton-based radiotherapy. In DNA form, the CDR3 reads TGTGCCAGTAGTTCGGGGGAGACGTGGCAGCCCCAGCATTTT. This translates into CASSSGETWQPQHF.